This T cell receptor (beta chain) was captured by sequencing in a study of response to subunit inactivated influenza vaccine. Study-level findings and limits: Researchers suggested that each seasonal influenza vaccination recruits few new T cells.

A single record per CDR3 protein comes from TCRdb applying MiXCR to the RT-PCR reads. Of around 180,000 distinct CDR3 sequences listed, approximately 9.2% are singletons. This clonotype was detected many times. Its antigen is unknown. The receptor was isolated from a middle-aged man who received an inactivated influenza vaccine. The sample consisted of non-naive T cells sorted from PBMCs, taken on the day of vaccination.

The CDR3 nucleotides read TGCAGTGCTATATCAGGCAGCGGTGAAGAGACCCAGTACTTC. Its translation: CSAISGSGEETQYF. The chain combines TRBV20-1 with TRBJ2-5, with D tentatively TRBD2 (5 bases). The ends were cut back, 4 bases at V and 3 bases at J, with 15 bases in the middle. In germline, CDR1 is DFQATT, CDR2 SNEGSKA (reference sequence). The CDR3 runs 14 residues.